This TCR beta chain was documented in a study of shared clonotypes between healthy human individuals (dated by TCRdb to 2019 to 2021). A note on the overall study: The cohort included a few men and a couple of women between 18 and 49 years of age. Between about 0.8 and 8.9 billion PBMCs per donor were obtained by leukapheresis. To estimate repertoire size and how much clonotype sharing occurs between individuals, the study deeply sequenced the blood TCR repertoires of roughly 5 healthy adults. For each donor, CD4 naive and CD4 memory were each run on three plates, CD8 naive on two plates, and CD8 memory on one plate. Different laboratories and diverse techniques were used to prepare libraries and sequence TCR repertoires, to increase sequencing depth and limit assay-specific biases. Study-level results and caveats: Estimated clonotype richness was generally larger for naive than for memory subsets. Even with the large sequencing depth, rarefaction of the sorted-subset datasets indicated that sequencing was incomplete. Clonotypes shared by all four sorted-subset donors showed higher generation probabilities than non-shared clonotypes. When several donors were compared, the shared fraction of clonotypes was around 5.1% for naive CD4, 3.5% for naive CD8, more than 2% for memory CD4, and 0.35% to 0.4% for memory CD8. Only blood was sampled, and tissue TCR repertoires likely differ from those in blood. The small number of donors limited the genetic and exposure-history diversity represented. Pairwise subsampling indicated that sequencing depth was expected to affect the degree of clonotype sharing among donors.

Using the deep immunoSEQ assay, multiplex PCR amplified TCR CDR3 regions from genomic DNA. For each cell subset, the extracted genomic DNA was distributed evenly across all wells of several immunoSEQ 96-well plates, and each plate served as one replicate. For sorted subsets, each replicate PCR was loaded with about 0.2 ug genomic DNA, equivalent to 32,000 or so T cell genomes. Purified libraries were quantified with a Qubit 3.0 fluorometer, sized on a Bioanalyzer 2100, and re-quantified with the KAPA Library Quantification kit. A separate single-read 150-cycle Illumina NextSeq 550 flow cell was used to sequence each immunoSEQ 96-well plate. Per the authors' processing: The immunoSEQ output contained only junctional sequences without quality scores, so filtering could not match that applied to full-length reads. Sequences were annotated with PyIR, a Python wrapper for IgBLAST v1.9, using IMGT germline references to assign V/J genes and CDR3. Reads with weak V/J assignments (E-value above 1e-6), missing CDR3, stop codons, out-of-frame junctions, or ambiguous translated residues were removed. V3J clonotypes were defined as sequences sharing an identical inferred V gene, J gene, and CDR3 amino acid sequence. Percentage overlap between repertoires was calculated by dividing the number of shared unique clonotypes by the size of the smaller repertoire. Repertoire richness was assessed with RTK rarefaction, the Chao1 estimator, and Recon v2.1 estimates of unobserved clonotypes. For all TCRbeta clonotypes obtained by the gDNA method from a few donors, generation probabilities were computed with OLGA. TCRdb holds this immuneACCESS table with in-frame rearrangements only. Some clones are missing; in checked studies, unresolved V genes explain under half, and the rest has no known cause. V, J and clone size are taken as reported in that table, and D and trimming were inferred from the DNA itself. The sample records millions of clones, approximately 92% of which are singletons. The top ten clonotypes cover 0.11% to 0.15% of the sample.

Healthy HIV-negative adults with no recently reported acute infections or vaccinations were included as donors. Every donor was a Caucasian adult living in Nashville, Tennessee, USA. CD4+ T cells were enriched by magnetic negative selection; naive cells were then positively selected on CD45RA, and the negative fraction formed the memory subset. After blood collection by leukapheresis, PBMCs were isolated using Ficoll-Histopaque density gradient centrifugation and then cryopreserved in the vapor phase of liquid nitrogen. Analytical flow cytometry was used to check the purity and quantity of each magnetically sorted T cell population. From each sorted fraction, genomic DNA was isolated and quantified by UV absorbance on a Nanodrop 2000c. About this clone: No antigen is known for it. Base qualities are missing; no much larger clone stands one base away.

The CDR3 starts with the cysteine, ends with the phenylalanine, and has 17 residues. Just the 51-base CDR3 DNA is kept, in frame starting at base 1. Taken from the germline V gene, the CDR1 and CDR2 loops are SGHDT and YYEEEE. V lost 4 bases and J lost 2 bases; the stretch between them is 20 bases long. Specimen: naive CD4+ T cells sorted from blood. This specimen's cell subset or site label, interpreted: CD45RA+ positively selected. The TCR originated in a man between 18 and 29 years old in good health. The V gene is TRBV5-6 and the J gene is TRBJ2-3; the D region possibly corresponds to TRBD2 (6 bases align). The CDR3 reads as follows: CASSNPYLAPFTDTQYF. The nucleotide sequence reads TGTGCCAGCAGCAACCCCTACCTAGCGCCCTTCACAGATACGCAGTATTTT.